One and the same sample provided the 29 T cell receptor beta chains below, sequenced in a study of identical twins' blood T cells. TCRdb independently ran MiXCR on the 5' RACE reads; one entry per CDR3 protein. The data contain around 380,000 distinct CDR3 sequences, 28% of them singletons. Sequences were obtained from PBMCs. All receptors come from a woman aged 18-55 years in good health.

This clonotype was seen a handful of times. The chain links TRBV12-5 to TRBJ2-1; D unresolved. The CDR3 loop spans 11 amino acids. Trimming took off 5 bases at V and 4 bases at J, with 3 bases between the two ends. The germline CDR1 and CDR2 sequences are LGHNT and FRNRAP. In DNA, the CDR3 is TGTGCTAGTGGTCTTTACAATGAGCAGTTCTTC. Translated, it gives CASGLYNEQFF.

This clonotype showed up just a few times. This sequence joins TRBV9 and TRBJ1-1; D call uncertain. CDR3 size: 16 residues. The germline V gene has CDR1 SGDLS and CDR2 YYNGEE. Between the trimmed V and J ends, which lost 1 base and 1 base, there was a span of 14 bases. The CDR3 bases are TGTGCCAGCAGCGTAAAGTCTAAGATCACGAACACTGAAGCTTTCTTT. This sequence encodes CASSVKSKITNTEAFF.

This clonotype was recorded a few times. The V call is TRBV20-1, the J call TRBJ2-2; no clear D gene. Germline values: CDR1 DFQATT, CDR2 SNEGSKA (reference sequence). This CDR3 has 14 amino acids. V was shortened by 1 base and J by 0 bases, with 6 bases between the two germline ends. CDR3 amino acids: CSARVSANTGELFF. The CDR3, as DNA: TGCAGTGCTAGAGTCAGCGCGAACACCGGGGAGCTGTTTTTT.

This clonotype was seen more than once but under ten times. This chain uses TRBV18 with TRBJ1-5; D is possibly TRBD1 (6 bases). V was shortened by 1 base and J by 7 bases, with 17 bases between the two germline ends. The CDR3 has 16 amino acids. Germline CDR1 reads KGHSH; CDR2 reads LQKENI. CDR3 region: CASSPRSGTWGQPQHF. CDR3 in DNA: TGTGCCAGCTCACCACGATCGGGGACATGGGGACAGCCCCAGCATTTT.

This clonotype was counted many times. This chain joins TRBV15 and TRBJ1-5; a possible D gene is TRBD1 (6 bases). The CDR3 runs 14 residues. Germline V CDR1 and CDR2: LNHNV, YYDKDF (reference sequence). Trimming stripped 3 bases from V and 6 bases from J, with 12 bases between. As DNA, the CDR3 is TGTGCCACCAGCAGTCACAGGGAGGGTCAGCCCCAGCATTTT. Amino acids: CATSSHREGQPQHF.

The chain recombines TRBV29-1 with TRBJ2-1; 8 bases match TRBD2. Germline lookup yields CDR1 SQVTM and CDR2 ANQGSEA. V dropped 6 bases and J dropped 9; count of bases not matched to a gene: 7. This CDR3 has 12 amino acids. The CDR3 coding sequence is TGCAGCGTAGTCATAGCGGGACCTGAGCAGTTCTTC. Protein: CSVVIAGPEQFF.

CDR3 sequence (DNA): TGCAGTGCTAGAGATAGAGGCGGGGACAATGAGCAGTTCTTC. Protein sequence: CSARDRGGDNEQFF. The chain joins TRBV20-1 to TRBJ2-1, with D possibly being TRBD2 (6 bases). The V end was cut by 0 bases, the J end by 5 bases, with 11 bases between. The CDR3 is 14 amino acids. The germline CDR1 and CDR2 sequences are DFQATT and SNEGSKA (reference sequence).

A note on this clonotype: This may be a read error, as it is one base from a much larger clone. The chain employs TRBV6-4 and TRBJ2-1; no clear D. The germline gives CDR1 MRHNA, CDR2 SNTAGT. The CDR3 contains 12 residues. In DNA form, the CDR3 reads TGTGCCAGCGCCAAGGGTGACGATGATCAGTTCTTC. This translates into CASAKGDDDQFF.

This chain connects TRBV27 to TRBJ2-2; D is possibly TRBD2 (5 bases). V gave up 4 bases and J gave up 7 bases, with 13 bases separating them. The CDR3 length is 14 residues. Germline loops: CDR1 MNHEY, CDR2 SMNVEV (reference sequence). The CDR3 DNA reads TGTGCCAGCAGTTCAATCGGGATCGACGGGGAGCTGTTTTTT. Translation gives CASSSIGIDGELFF.

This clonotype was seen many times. CDR3 nucleotides: TGTGCCAGTAGCCTAGCGGGATTCTCCTACAATGAGCAGTTCTTC. Encoded protein: CASSLAGFSYNEQFF. The V and J genes are TRBV19 and TRBJ2-1, with 9 bases aligning to TRBD2. The junction had 3 bases not matched to a gene; V was cut back by 6 bases and J by 0 bases. This CDR3 region has 15 residues. CDR1 is LNHDA and CDR2 is SQIVND in the germline V gene (reference sequence). Full variable domain (outside the CDR3, taken from reference TRBV19 and TRBJ2-1): DGGITQSPKYLFRKEGQNVTLSCEQNLNHDAMYWYRQDPGQGLRLIYYSQIVNDFQKGDIAEGYSVSREKKESFPLTVTSAQKNPTAFYLCASSLAGFSYNEQFFGPGTRLTVL.

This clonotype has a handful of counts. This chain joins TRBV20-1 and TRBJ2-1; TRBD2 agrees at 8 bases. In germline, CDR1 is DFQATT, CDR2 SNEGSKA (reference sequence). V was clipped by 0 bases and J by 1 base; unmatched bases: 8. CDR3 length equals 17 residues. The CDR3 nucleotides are TGCAGTGCTAGAGATCCGGGGGGGCGATATTCCTACAATGAGCAGTTCTTC. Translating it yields CSARDPGGRYSYNEQFF.

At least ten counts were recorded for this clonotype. CDR3 bases: TGTGCCAGCAGCTCGGGCCGTAATGAAAAACTGTTTTTT. It codes for CASSSGRNEKLFF. The V gene is TRBV5-4, the J gene TRBJ1-4, with D uncertain. The CDR3 contains 13 residues. The germline CDR1 and CDR2 sequences are SGHNT and YYREEE (reference sequence). Trimming took off 3 bases at V and 4 bases at J, with 7 bases between the two ends.

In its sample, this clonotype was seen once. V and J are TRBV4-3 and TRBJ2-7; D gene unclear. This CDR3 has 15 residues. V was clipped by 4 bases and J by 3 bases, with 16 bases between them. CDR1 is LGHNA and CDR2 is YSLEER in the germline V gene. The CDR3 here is CASSLWVQSGYEQYF. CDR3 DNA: TGCGCCAGCAGCCTCTGGGTACAATCTGGCTACGAGCAGTACTTC.

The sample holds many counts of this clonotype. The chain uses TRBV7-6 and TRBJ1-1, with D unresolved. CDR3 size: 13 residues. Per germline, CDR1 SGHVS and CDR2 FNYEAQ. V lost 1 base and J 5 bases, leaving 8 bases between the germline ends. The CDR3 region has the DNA TGTGCCAGCAGCTTAGGGACGGGGACTGAAGCTTTCTTT. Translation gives CASSLGTGTEAFF.

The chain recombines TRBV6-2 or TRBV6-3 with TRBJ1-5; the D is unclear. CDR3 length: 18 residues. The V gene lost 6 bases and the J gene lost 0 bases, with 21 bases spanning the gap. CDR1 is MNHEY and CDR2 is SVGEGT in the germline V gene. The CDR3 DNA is TGTGCCAGCAGCGTCGACAACACCCTCCTCTATAGCAATCAGCCCCAGCATTTT. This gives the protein CASSVDNTLLYSNQPQHF.

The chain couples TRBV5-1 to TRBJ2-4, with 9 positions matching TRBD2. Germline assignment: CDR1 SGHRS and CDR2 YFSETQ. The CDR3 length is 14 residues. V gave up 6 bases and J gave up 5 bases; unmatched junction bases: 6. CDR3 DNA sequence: TGCGCCAGCAAATTCGGCGGGGGGGAAAACATTCAGTACTTC. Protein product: CASKFGGGENIQYF.

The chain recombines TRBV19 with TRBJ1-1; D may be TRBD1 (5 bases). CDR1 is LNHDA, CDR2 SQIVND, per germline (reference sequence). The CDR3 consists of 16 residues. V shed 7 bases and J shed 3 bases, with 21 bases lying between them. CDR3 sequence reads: CASTISGTGSYTEAFF. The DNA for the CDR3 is TGTGCCAGTACCATATCCGGAACAGGAAGTTACACTGAAGCTTTCTTT.

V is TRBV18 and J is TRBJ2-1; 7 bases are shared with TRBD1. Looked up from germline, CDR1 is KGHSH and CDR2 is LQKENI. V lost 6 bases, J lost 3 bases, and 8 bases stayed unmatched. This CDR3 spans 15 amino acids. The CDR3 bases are TGTGCCAGCTCGCCGGGACAGCGATTCTACAATGAGCAGTTCTTC. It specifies CASSPGQRFYNEQFF.

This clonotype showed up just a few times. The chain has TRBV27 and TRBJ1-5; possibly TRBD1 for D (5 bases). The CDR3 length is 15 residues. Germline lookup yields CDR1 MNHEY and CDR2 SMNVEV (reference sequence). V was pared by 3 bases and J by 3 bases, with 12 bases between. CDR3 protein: CASSFEGRVNQPQHF. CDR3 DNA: TGTGCCAGCAGTTTCGAGGGGCGGGTCAATCAGCCCCAGCATTTT.

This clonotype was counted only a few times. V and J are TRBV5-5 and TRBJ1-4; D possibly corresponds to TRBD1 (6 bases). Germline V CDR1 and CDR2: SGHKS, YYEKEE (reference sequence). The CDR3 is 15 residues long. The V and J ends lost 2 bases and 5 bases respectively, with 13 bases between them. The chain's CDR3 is CASSFVGQTNEKLFF. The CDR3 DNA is TGTGCCAGCAGCTTTGTAGGACAGACGAATGAAAAACTGTTTTTT.

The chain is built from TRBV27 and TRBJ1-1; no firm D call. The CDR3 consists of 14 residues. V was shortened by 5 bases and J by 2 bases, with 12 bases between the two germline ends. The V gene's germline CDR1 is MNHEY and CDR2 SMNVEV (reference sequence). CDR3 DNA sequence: TGTGCCAGCAGTCAGGAGGACTGTAACACTGAAGCTTTCTTT. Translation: CASSQEDCNTEAFF.

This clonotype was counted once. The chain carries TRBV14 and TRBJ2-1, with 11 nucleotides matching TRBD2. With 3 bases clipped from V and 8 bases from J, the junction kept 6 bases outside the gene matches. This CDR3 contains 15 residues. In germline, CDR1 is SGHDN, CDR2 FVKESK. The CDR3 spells CASSQQILAGDEQFF. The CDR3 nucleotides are TGTGCCAGCAGCCAGCAGATACTAGCGGGGGATGAGCAGTTCTTC.

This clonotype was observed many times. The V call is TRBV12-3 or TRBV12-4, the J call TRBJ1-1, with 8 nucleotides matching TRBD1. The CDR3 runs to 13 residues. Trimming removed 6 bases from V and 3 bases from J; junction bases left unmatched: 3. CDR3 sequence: CASSSDRDTEAFF. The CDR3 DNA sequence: TGTGCCAGCAGCTCGGACAGGGACACTGAAGCTTTCTTT.

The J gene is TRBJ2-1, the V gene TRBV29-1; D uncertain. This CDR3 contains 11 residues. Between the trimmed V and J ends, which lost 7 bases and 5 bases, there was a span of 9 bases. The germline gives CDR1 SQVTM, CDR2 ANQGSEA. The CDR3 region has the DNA TGCAGCGGGGCGGAAAACAATGAGCAGTTCTTC. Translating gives CSGAENNEQFF.

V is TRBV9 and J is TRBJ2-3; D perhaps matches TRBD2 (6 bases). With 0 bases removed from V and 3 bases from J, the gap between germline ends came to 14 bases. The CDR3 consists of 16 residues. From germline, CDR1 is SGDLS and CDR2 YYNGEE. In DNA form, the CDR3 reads TGTGCCAGCAGCGTAGCTGCGGGACCTACAACAGATACGCAGTATTTT. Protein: CASSVAAGPTTDTQYF.

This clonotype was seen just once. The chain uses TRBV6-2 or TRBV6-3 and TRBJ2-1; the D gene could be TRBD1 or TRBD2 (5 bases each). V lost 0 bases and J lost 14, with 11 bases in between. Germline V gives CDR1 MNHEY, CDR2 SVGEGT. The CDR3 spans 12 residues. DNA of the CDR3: TGTGCCAGCAGTTACTCCTCAGGGAGAAAGTTCTTC. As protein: CASSYSSGRKFF.

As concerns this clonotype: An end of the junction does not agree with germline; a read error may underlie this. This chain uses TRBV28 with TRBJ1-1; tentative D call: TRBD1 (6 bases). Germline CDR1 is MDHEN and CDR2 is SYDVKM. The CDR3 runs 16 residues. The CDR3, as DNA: TGTGCCAGCAGTTCGACAGGACAAAAAACAAACACTGAAGCTTTCTTC. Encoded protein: CASSSTGQKTNTEAFF.

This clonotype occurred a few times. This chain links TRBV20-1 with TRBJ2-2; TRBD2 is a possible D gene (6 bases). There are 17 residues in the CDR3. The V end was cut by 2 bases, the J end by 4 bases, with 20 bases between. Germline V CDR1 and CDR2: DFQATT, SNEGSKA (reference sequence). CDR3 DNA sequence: TGCAGTGCTAGAAAGCACGACTGGGGAGGTTCCACCGGGGAGCTGTTTTTT. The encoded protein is CSARKHDWGGSTGELFF.

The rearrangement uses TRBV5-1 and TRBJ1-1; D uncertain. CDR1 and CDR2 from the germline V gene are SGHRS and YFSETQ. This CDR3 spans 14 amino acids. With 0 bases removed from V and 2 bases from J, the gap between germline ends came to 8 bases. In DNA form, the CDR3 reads TGCGCCAGCAGCTTGGAAGGCATAAACACTGAAGCTTTCTTT. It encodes CASSLEGINTEAFF. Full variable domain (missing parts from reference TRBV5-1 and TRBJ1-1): KAGVTQTPRYLIKTRGQQVTLSCSPISGHRSVSWYQQTPGQGLQFLFEYFSETQRNKGNFPGRFSGRQFSNSRSEMNVSTLELGDSALYLCASSLEGINTEAFFGQGTRLTVV.